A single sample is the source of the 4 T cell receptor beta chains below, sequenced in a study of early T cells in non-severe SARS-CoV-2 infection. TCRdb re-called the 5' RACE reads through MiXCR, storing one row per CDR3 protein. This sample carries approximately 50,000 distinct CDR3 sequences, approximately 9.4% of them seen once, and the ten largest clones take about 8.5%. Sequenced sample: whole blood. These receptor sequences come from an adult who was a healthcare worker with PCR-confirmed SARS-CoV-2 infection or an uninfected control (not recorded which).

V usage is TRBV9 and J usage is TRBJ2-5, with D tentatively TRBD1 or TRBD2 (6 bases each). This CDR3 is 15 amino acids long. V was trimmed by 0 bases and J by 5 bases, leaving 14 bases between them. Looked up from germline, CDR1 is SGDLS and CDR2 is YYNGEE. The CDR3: CASSVARGQGETQYF. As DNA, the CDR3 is TGTGCCAGCAGCGTAGCTCGGGGGCAGGGGGAGACCCAGTACTTC.

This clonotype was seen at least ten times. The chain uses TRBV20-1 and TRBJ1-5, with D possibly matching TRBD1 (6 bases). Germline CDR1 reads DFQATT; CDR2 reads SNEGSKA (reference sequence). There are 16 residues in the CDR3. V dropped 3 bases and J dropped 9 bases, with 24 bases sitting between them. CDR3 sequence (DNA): TGCAGTGCTAGCAACAGGGAGGGAGGCCATTTGGGGCCCCAGCATTTT. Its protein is CSASNREGGHLGPQHF.

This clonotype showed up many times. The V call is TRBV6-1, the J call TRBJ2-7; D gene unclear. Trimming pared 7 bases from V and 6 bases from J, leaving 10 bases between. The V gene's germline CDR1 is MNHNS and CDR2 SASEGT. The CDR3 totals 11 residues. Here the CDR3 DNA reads TGTGCCAGCAAGCTCGGGCTCGAGCAGTACTTC. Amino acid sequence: CASKLGLEQYF.

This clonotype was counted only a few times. DNA for the CDR3: TGTGCCAGTTCCGGGACAAATGGAAACACCATATATTTT. This gives the protein CASSGTNGNTIYF. The rearrangement joins TRBV12-3 or TRBV12-4 to TRBJ1-3; a possible D gene is TRBD1 (6 bases). V lost 9 bases and J 3 bases, leaving 12 bases between the germline ends. The CDR3 contains 13 residues.